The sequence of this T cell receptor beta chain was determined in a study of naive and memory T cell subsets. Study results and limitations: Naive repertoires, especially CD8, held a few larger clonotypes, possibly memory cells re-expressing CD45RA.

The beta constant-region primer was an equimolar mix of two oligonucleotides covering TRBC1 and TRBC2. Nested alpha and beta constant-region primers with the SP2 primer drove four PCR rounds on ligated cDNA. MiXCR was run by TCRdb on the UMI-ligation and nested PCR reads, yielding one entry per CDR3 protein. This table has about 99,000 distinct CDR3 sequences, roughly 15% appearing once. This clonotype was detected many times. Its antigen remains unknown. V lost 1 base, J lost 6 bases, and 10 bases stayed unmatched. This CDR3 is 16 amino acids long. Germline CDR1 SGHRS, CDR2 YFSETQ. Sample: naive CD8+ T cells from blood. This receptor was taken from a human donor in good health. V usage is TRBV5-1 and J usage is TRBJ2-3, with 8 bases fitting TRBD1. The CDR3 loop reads CASSLPRQGTPDTQYF. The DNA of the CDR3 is TGCGCCAGCAGCTTGCCCAGACAGGGGACCCCGGATACGCAGTATTTT.